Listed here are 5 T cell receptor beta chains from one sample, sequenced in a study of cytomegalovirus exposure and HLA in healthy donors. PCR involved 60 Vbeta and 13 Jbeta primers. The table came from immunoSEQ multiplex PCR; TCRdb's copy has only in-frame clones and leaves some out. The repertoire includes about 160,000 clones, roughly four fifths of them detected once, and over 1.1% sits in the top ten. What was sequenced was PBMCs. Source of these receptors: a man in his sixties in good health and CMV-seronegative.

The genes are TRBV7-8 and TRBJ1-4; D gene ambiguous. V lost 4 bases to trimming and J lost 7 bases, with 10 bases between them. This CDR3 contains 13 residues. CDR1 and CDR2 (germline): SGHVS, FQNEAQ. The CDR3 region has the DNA TGTGCCAGCAGCTACCGGGGAATTGAAAAACTGTTTTTT. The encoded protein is CASSYRGIEKLFF.

The CDR3 DNA follows: TGCGCCAGCAGCCAAGAAGGAGGGGGCTGGGCTAATGAAAAACTGTTTTTT. Its protein is CASSQEGGGWANEKLFF. The rearrangement links TRBV4-3 to TRBJ1-4; 7 bases map to TRBD1. V lost 0 bases to trimming and J lost 3 bases; unmatched junction nucleotides: 7. CDR3 length equals 17 residues. CDR1 is LGHNA and CDR2 is YSLEER in the germline V gene.

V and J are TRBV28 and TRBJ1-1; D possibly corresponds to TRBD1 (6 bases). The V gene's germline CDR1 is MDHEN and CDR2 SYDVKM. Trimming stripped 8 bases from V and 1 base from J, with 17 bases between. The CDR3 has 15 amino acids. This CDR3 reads CASGRGKSRNTEAFF. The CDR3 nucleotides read TGTGCCAGCGGCAGGGGAAAATCGCGGAACACTGAAGCTTTCTTT.

As DNA, the CDR3 is TGTGCCAGCAGAGTGGACAGGGGCTACGAGCAGTACTTC. This codes for CASRVDRGYEQYF. The genes are TRBV5-4 and TRBJ2-7; 9 bases are shared with TRBD1. V shed 5 bases, J shed 3 bases, and the junction held 3 bases outside the gene matches. The germline gives CDR1 SGHNT, CDR2 YYREEE (reference sequence). The CDR3 is 13 residues long.

DNA of the CDR3: TGTGCCAGCAGTGAAGGCCTAGCGGGAGGACCTTCGAGCACAGATACGCAGTATTTT. Protein: CASSEGLAGGPSSTDTQYF. The chain links TRBV6-1 to TRBJ2-3, with 11 bases matching TRBD2. The CDR3 is 19 amino acids. Germline CDR1 is MNHNS and CDR2 is SASEGT. The junction had 9 bases not matched to a gene; V was cut back by 1 base and J by 0 bases.